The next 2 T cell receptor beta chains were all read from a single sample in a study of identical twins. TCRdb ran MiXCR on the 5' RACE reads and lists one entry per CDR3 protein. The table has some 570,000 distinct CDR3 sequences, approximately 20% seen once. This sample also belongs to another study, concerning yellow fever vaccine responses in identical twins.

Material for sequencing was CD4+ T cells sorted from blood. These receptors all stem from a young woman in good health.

CDR3 amino acids: CASSLAGRWTDTQYF. CDR3 bases: TGTGCCAGCAGCTTGGCTGGACGGTGGACAGATACGCAGTATTTT. The V and J genes are TRBV5-5 and TRBJ2-3; D ambiguous. V was trimmed by 0 bases and J by 3 bases, leaving 11 bases between them. This CDR3 has 15 amino acids. CDR1 SGHKS and CDR2 YYEKEE come from the germline V gene (reference sequence).

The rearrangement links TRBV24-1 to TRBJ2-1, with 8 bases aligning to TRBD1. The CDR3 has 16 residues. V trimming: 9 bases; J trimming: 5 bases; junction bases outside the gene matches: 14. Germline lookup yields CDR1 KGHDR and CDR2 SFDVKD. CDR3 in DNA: TGTGCCACCGGTAAGGATTCAGGGGGCCTCCACAATGAGCAGTTCTTC. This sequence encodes CATGKDSGGLHNEQFF.